These 22 T cell receptor beta chains were all obtained from the same sample, sequenced in a study of cytomegalovirus exposure and HLA in healthy donors. This PCR relied on a set of 60 Vbeta primers and 13 Jbeta primers. Data came from immunoSEQ multiplex PCR; TCRdb stores just in-frame clones and leaves some out. The sample lists 150,000 to 200,000 clones, approximately 78% occurring once. Specimen: PBMCs. The receptor source for this set is a male donor in good health and CMV-seronegative.

V is TRBV7-9 and J is TRBJ2-7; D gene ambiguous. Trimming cost V 4 bases and J 6 bases, with 7 bases left between them. The CDR3 contains 11 residues. The germline CDR1 and CDR2 sequences are SEHNR and FQNEAQ (reference sequence). The CDR3: CASSSASEQYF. The CDR3 DNA follows: TGTGCCAGCAGCTCCGCGTCCGAGCAGTACTTC. The full variable domain, its missing parts supplied by reference TRBV7-9 and TRBJ2-7, is DTGVSQNPRHKITKRGQNVTFRCDPISEHNRLYWYRQTLGQGPEFLTYFQNEAQLEKSRLLSDRFSAERPKGSFSTLEIQRTEQGDSAMYLCASSSASEQYFGPGTRLTVT.

The J gene is TRBJ2-2, the V gene TRBV7-2; a weak D match, TRBD1 (6 bases). Germline V lookup: CDR1 SGHTA, CDR2 FQGNSA. The CDR3 covers 14 residues. The germline V and J ends were trimmed by 3 bases and 6 bases, with 11 bases remaining between them. The CDR3 DNA reads as TGTGCCAGCAGCTTGGTGGGGGCAGCCGGGGAGCTGTTTTTT. It translates to CASSLVGAAGELFF.

The chain has TRBV4-2 and TRBJ2-2; D might be TRBD1 (5 bases). V was cut by 4 bases and J by 2 bases, with 17 bases left in between. The CDR3 spans 17 residues. Germline V gene sequence: CDR1 LGHNA, CDR2 YNFKEQ. CDR3 nucleotide sequence: TGTGCCAGCAGCCCCACGCTACGAAGGGGAAACACCGGGGAGCTGTTTTTT. As protein: CASSPTLRRGNTGELFF.

This sequence joins TRBV27 and TRBJ1-1; D is perhaps TRBD1 (5 bases). This CDR3 comprises 14 residues. The germline V and J ends were trimmed by 4 bases and 0 bases, with 9 bases remaining between them. CDR1 and CDR2 from the germline V gene are MNHEY and SMNVEV (reference sequence). Here the CDR3 reads CASSSWGVNTEAFF. In DNA form, the CDR3 reads TGTGCCAGCAGTTCTTGGGGGGTGAACACTGAAGCTTTCTTT.

A word on this clone: One junction end disagrees with the germline gene, perhaps due to a read error. The rearrangement joins TRBV7-9 to TRBJ2-7; D might be TRBD1 (6 bases). Germline values: CDR1 SEHNR, CDR2 FQNEAQ (reference sequence). CDR3 length equals 13 residues. The chain's CDR3 is CSSRDGQSYEQYF. CDR3 coding DNA: TGTTCCAGCAGAGACGGACAGTCCTACGAGCAGTACTTC.

This CDR3 reads CASGDSQMNTEAFF. The CDR3 DNA reads TGTGCCAGCGGGGACAGCCAAATGAACACTGAAGCTTTCTTT. The chain joins TRBV13 to TRBJ1-1, with 7 bases that match TRBD1. Trimming cost V 8 bases and J 0 bases; bases outside gene matches: 6. The CDR3 extends over 14 amino acids. The germline gives CDR1 PRHDT, CDR2 FYEKMQ (reference sequence).

This clone was seen once. The V and J genes are TRBV19 and TRBJ1-3; 7 bases are a match to TRBD1. The CDR3 loop spans 16 amino acids. Germline V gene sequence: CDR1 LNHDA, CDR2 SQIVND (reference sequence). The V gene end was trimmed by 5 bases and the J gene end by 1 base; junction bases not matched to a gene: 8. The CDR3 bases are TGTGCCAGTAGTCCGCGCACAGGGGCGTCTGGAAACACCATATATTTT. It specifies CASSPRTGASGNTIYF.

The V gene is TRBV7-2, the J gene TRBJ1-6; possibly TRBD1 for D (5 bases). The CDR3 has 15 residues. Between the trimmed V and J ends, which lost 5 bases and 8 bases, there was a span of 16 bases. Germline CDR1 SGHTA, CDR2 FQGNSA. CDR3 in amino acids: CASSLVVGPDSPLHF. The DNA of the CDR3 is TGTGCCAGCAGCCTAGTTGTGGGGCCGGATTCACCCCTCCACTTT. The full variable domain, with the rest looked up from reference TRBV7-2 and TRBJ1-6, is GAGVSQSPSNKVTEKGKDVELRCDPISGHTALYWYRQSLGQGLEFLIYFQGNSAPDKSGLPSDRFSAERTGGSVSTLTIQRTQQEDSAVYLCASSLVVGPDSPLHFGNGTRLTVT.

Note on this clone: Mismatch with germline at one junction end may stem from a read error. The rearrangement joins TRBV19 to TRBJ1-2; no reliable D call. Germline CDR1 is LNHDA and CDR2 is SQIVND (reference sequence). There are 14 residues in the CDR3. CDR3 residues: CASIIRTGDYGYTF. The CDR3 bases are TGTGCCAGTATTATAAGGACTGGAGACTATGGCTACACCTTC.

This chain uses TRBV7-6 with TRBJ2-5; D may be TRBD2 (5 bases). The germline V and J ends were trimmed by 5 bases and 2 bases, with 9 bases remaining between them. Germline V gene sequence: CDR1 SGHVS, CDR2 FNYEAQ. There are 13 residues in the CDR3. CDR3 protein: CASSRTGQETQYF. The CDR3 region has the DNA TGTGCCAGCAGCCGAACGGGACAAGAGACCCAGTACTTC. The full variable domain, completed using reference TRBV7-6 and TRBJ2-5, is GAGVSQSPRYKVTKRGQDVALRCDPISGHVSLYWYRQALGQGPEFLTYFNYEAQQDKSGLPNDRFSAERPEGSISTLTIQRTEQRDSAMYRCASSRTGQETQYFGPGTRLLVL.

The table lists this clone with a few counts. The chain is built from TRBV28 and TRBJ2-7, with D possibly matching TRBD2 (6 bases). The CDR3 spans 13 residues. V shed 8 bases and J shed 2 bases, with 13 bases lying between them. Germline CDR1 and CDR2: MDHEN and SYDVKM. CDR3 in amino acids: CASFRGGAYEQYF. For the CDR3, the DNA is TGTGCCAGCTTTCGCGGCGGGGCCTACGAGCAGTACTTC.

The chain is built from TRBV19 and TRBJ2-1, with TRBD1 matching 7 bases. The CDR3 spans 16 residues. V lost 5 bases and J lost 7; bases outside the gene matches: 14. In germline, CDR1 is LNHDA, CDR2 SQIVND (reference sequence). The CDR3 loop is CASSAPKTGTRNEQFF. CDR3 nucleotide sequence: TGTGCCAGTAGTGCGCCCAAGACAGGGACCAGGAATGAGCAGTTCTTC.

V is TRBV19 and J is TRBJ2-3, with 7 bases fitting TRBD2. The J segment lost 1 base and the V segment lost 4 bases, leaving 8 bases of the junction unmatched. The germline V gene encodes CDR1 LNHDA and CDR2 SQIVND (reference sequence). The CDR3 runs to 16 residues. CDR3 nucleotides: TGTGCCAGTAGTAACCCCCGGGGAGGGGGCACAGATACGCAGTATTTT. Translating gives CASSNPRGGGTDTQYF.

This clone was observed a few times. The chain links TRBV6-1 to TRBJ2-7; D is unclear. This CDR3 region has 12 residues. Germline lookup yields CDR1 MNHNS and CDR2 SASEGT. The V end lost 4 bases, the J end lost 4 bases, and 8 bases lay between the germline ends. The DNA for the CDR3 is TGTGCCAGCAGTGCCCGCGAATACGAGCAGTACTTC. Amino acids: CASSAREYEQYF.

The V and J genes are TRBV7-2 and TRBJ2-1, with 10 bases identical to TRBD1. The germline gives CDR1 SGHTA, CDR2 FQGNSA. V gave up 1 base and J gave up 7 bases; unmatched junction bases: 4. CDR3 size: 15 residues. The CDR3: CASSLGTGGGNEQFF. As DNA, the CDR3 is TGTGCCAGCAGCTTAGGGACAGGGGGGGGGAATGAGCAGTTCTTC.

The chain couples TRBV5-6 to TRBJ2-7; the match to TRBD1 covers 9 bases. This CDR3 is built from 16 residues. The J segment lost 3 bases and the V segment lost 3 bases, leaving 10 bases of the junction unmatched. Germline assignment: CDR1 SGHDT and CDR2 YYEEEE. CDR3 amino acids: CASSSGTGSPGYEQYF. The CDR3 bases are TGTGCCAGCAGCTCCGGGACAGGGTCCCCAGGCTACGAGCAGTACTTC.

V and J are TRBV28 and TRBJ2-7; 8 bases map to TRBD1. Germline CDR1 is MDHEN and CDR2 is SYDVKM. V lost 4 bases to trimming and J lost 5 bases; unmatched junction nucleotides: 10. This CDR3 has 15 amino acids. The CDR3 loop is CASSYVPDRAHEQYF. CDR3 bases: TGTGCCAGCAGTTACGTGCCGGACAGGGCCCACGAGCAGTACTTC.

V usage is TRBV5-1 and J usage is TRBJ2-1, with D perhaps matching TRBD1 (5 bases). V was clipped by 0 bases and J by 6 bases, with 13 bases between them. Germline V gene lookup returns CDR1 SGHRS and CDR2 YFSETQ. CDR3 length equals 15 residues. The chain's CDR3 is CASSLARQGSNEQFF. The CDR3 bases are TGCGCCAGCAGCTTGGCCCGGCAGGGAAGCAATGAGCAGTTCTTC.

The chain joins TRBV7-2 to TRBJ1-2, with a tentative D call TRBD1 (6 bases). The length of the CDR3 is 13 residues. CDR1 is SGHTA, CDR2 FQGNSA, per germline. Between the trimmed V and J ends, which lost 5 bases and 8 bases, there was a span of 15 bases. CDR3 amino acids: CASSLYRAGGYTF. The CDR3 DNA is TGTGCCAGCAGCCTTTACAGGGCAGGAGGCTACACCTTC.

This clone occurred a few times. This chain connects TRBV5-6 to TRBJ2-7, with 9 nucleotides matching TRBD1. There are 15 residues in the CDR3. The germline V gene has CDR1 SGHDT and CDR2 YYEEEE. J lost 3 bases, V lost 4 bases, and 8 bases had no gene match. In nucleotides, the CDR3 is TGTGCCAGCAGCGGCCGGACAGGGGATCGCTACGAGCAGTACTTC. Translation gives CASSGRTGDRYEQYF.

This sequence joins TRBV5-1 and TRBJ2-1, with D unclear. This CDR3 has 15 residues. Trimming pared 3 bases from V and 1 base from J, leaving 11 bases between. CDR1 and CDR2 from the germline V gene are SGHRS and YFSETQ. The CDR3 reads CASSSRVGSYNEQFF. The DNA of the CDR3 is TGCGCCAGCAGCTCCCGGGTGGGTTCCTACAATGAGCAGTTCTTC.

The chain joins TRBV16 to TRBJ2-3, with a possible D match to TRBD2 (7 bases). CDR3 size: 14 residues. V lost 4 bases and J 4 bases, leaving 12 bases between the germline ends. The germline V gene has CDR1 KGHSY and CDR2 FQNENV. The DNA for the CDR3 is TGTGCCAGCAGCCTTCGGGGGGCCGCAGATACGCAGTATTTT. Its translation: CASSLRGAADTQYF.